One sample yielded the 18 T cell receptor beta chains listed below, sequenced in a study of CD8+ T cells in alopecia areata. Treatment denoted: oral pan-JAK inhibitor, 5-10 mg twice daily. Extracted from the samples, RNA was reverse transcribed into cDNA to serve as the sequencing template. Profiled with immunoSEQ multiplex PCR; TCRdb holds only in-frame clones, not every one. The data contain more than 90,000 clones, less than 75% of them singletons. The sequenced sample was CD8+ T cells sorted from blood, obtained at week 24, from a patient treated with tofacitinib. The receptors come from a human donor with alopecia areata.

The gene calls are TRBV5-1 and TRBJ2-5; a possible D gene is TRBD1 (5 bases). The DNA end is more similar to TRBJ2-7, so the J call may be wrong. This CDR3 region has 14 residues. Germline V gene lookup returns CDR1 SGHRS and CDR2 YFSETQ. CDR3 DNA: TGCGCCAGCAGCTTGGTACAGGCGCACTACGAGCAGTACTTC. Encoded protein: CASSLVQAHYEQYF.

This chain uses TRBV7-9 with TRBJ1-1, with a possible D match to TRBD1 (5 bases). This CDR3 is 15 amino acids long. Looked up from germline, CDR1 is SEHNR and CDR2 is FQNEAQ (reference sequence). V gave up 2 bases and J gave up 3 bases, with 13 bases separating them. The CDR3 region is CASSLWEGRDTEAFF. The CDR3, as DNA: TGTGCCAGCAGCTTATGGGAGGGGAGGGACACTGAAGCTTTCTTT.

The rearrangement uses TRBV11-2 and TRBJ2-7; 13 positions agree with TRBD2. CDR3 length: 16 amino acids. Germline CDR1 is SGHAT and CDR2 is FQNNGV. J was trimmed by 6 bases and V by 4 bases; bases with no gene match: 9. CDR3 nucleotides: TGTGCCAGCAGCTCTCGAACTAGCGGGGGGGATCCCGAGCAGTACTTC. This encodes CASSSRTSGGDPEQYF.

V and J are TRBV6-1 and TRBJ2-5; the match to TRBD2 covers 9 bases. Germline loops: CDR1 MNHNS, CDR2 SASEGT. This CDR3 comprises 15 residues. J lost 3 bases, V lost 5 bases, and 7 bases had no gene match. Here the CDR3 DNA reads TGTGCCAGCAGTACCCTTAGCGGGGGAGAAGAGACCCAGTACTTC. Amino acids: CASSTLSGGEETQYF.

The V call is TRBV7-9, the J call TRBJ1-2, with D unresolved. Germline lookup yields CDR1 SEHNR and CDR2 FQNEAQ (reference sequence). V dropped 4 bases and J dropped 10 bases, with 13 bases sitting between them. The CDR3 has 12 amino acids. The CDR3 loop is CASSSPLGFYTF. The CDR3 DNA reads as TGTGCCAGCAGCTCGCCCCTAGGGTTCTACACCTTC.

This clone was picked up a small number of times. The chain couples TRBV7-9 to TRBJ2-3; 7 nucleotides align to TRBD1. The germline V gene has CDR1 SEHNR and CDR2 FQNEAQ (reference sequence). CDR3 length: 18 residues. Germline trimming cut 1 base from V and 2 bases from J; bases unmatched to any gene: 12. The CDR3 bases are TGTGCCAGCAGCTTAGGAGGCGAGGGGGCGGAAGACACAGATACGCAGTATTTT. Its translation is CASSLGGEGAEDTDTQYF. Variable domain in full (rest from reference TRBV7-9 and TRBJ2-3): DTGVSQNPRHKITKRGQNVTFRCDPISEHNRLYWYRQTLGQGPEFLTYFQNEAQLEKSRLLSDRFSAERPKGSFSTLEIQRTEQGDSAMYLCASSLGGEGAEDTDTQYFGPGTRLTVL.

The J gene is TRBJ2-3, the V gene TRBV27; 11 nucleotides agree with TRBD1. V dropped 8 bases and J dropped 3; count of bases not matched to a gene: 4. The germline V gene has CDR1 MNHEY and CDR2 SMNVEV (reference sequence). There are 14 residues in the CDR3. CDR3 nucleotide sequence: TGTGCCAGCGGGGGGACAGGGGGAACAGATACGCAGTATTTT. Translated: CASGGTGGTDTQYF.

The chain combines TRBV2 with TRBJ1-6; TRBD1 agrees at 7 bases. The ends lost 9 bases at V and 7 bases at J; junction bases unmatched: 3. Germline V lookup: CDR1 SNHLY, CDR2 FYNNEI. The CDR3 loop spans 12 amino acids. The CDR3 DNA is TGTGCCAGGGACAGGAGCAATTCACCCCTCCACTTT. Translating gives CARDRSNSPLHF.

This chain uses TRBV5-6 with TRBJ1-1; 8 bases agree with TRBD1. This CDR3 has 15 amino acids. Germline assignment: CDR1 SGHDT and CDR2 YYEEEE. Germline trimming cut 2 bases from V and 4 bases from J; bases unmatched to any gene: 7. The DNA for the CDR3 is TGTGCCAGCAGCTTCTCTGGACAGGGCGGCACTGAAGCTTTCTTT. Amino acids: CASSFSGQGGTEAFF.

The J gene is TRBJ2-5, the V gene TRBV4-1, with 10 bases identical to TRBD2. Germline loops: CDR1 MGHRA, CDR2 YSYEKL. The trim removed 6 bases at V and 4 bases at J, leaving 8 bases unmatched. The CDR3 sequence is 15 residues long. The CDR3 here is CASSQRASGGETQYF. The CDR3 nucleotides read TGCGCCAGCAGTCAAAGGGCTAGCGGGGGAGAGACCCAGTACTTC.

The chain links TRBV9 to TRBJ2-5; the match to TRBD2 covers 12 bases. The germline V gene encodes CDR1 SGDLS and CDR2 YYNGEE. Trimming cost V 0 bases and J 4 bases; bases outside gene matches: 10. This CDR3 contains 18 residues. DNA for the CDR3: TGTGCCAGCAGCGTAGGGGTGCTAGCGGGGGGGCCGGGAGAGACCCAGTACTTC. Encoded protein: CASSVGVLAGGPGETQYF.

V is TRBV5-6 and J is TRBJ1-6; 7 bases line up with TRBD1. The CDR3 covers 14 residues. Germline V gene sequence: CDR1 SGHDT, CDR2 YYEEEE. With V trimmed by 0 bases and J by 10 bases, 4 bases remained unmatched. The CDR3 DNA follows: TGTGCCAGCAGCTTGGGAGGGGGCGGATCACCCCTCCACTTT. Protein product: CASSLGGGGSPLHF.

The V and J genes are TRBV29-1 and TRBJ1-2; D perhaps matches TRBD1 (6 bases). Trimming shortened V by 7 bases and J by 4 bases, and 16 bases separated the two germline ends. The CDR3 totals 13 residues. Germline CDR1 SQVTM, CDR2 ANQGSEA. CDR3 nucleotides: TGCAGCGCCAAGGACAGCAGAGCCTATGGCTACACCTTC. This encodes CSAKDSRAYGYTF.

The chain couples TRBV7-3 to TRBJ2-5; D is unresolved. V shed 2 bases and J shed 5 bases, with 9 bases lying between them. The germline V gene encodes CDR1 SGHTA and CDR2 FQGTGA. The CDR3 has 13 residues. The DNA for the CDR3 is TGTGCCAGCAGCTTACTACTCGGGGAGACCCAGTACTTC. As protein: CASSLLLGETQYF.

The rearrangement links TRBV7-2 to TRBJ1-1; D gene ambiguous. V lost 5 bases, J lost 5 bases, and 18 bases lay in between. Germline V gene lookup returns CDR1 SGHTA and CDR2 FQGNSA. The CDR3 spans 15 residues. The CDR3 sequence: CASSRPEEGDTEAFF. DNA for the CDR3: TGTGCCAGCAGCCGTCCCGAGGAAGGAGATACTGAAGCTTTCTTT.

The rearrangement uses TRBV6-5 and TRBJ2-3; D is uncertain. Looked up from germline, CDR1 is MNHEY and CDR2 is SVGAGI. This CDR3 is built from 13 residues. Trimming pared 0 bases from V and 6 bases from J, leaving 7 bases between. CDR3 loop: CASSYSLGDTQYF. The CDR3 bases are TGTGCCAGCAGTTACTCTCTCGGGGATACGCAGTATTTT.

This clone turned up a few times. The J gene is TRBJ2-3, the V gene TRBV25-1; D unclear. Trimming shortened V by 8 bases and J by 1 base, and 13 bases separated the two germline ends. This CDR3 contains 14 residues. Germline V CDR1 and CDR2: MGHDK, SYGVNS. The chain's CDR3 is CASSHPRRTDTQYF. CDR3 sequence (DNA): TGTGCCAGCTCCCACCCACGACGCACAGATACGCAGTATTTT.

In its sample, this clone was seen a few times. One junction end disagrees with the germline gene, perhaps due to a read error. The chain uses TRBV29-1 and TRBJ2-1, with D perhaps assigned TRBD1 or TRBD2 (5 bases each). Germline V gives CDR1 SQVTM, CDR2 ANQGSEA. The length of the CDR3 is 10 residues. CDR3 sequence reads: CVGVYNEQFF. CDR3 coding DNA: TGTGTGGGGGTGTACAATGAGCAGTTCTTC.